A single sample is the source of the 32 T cell receptor beta chains below, sequenced in a study of neurological immune-mediated disorders (dated by TCRdb to 2018 to 2020). The library was produced with 5' RACE. The instrument was an Illumina HiSeq 2500. Starting from the raw public reads, TCRdb applied fastp trimming at Q25, assembled clones with MiXCR and retained in-frame beta chains. Rows with one shared CDR3 protein collapse into an entry with the most common genes and DNA. This sample has under 75,000 distinct CDR3 sequences in its table, and 2.5% to 4% of those were observed once. The ten largest clones take up roughly 5.2% of the sample. Source material: PBMCs. Receptors were obtained from a woman aged 45-65 years with multiple sclerosis.

This clonotype was observed many times. The chain uses TRBV12-3 or TRBV12-4 and TRBJ2-1, with D hard to call. The CDR3 totals 11 residues. Trimming pared 2 bases from V and 8 bases from J, leaving 4 bases between. CDR3 DNA sequence: TGTGCCAGCAGTTTATATGATGAGCAGTTCTTC. Residues: CASSLYDEQFF.

This clonotype was seen many times. This chain connects TRBV3-1 to TRBJ1-3, with no clear D. CDR3 size: 15 residues. Trimming took off 0 bases at V and 2 bases at J, with 8 bases between the two ends. CDR1 is LGHDT and CDR2 is YNNKEL in the germline V gene (reference sequence). The CDR3 region is CASSQEILTGNTIYF. As DNA, the CDR3 is TGTGCCAGCAGCCAAGAGATCCTGACTGGAAACACCATATATTTT.

This clonotype was seen many times. The chain links TRBV5-1 to TRBJ2-5; 7 positions match TRBD1. V lost 4 bases, J lost 1 base, and 7 bases stayed unmatched. The length of the CDR3 is 15 residues. The V gene's germline CDR1 is SGHRS and CDR2 YFSETQ. Here the CDR3 reads CASSQAGTAQETQYF. CDR3 DNA: TGCGCCAGCAGCCAAGCCGGGACAGCCCAAGAGACCCAGTACTTC.

In the case of this clonotype: One junction end does not reproduce the germline sequence, and a read error may be involved. This sequence joins TRBV27 and TRBJ1-5, with 7 bases aligning to TRBD1. Germline CDR1 and CDR2: MNHEY and SMNVEV (reference sequence). The CDR3 is 12 residues long. The chain's CDR3 is CASQGVGKTQNF. CDR3 nucleotide sequence: TGTGCCAGCCAGGGGGTGGGTAAGACCCAGAATTTT.

This clonotype occurred many times. The genes are TRBV5-1 and TRBJ2-1; D is uncertain. Trimming stripped 4 bases from V and 5 bases from J, with 16 bases between. The germline V gene has CDR1 SGHRS and CDR2 YFSETQ. CDR3 size: 15 residues. CDR3 in DNA: TGCGCCAGCAGCGTACAGAACCCCCAAGACAATGAGCAGTTCTTC. This gives the protein CASSVQNPQDNEQFF.

This clonotype has at least ten counts. The V and J genes are TRBV5-1 and TRBJ1-2; D is perhaps TRBD1 (5 bases). Trimming stripped 0 bases from V and 6 bases from J, with 15 bases between. Germline V gives CDR1 SGHRS, CDR2 YFSETQ. The CDR3 sequence is 15 residues long. This chain's CDR3 is CASSLERAGRNGYTF. CDR3 DNA: TGCGCCAGCAGCTTGGAGAGGGCAGGGAGGAATGGCTACACCTTC. The full variable domain, its missing parts supplied by reference TRBV5-1 and TRBJ1-2, is KAGVTQTPRYLIKTRGQQVTLSCSPISGHRSVSWYQQTPGQGLQFLFEYFSETQRNKGNFPGRFSGRQFSNSRSEMNVSTLELGDSALYLCASSLERAGRNGYTFGSGTRLTVV.

This clonotype was counted ten times or more. The V call is TRBV6-1, the J call TRBJ2-7; D call uncertain. The CDR3 length is 15 residues. Trimming shortened V by 5 bases and J by 4 bases, and 18 bases separated the two germline ends. Germline V gene data show CDR1 as MNHNS and CDR2 as SASEGT. The DNA for the CDR3 is TGTGCCAGCAGTCCCTCTCCGGCCCGTTATTACGAGCAGTACTTC. The encoded protein is CASSPSPARYYEQYF.

This clonotype came up many times. The J gene is TRBJ2-5, the V gene TRBV10-3, with 9 bases lining up with TRBD2. In germline, CDR1 is ENHRY, CDR2 SYGVKD. V lost 10 bases, J lost 5 bases, and 8 bases stayed unmatched. The CDR3 consists of 13 residues. CDR3 loop: CATGAGGGETQYF. The CDR3 DNA follows: TGTGCCACCGGAGCGGGAGGAGGGGAGACCCAGTACTTC.

The table lists this clonotype with many counts. The chain couples TRBV4-3 to TRBJ2-3; 9 nucleotides align to TRBD2. CDR3 length: 17 residues. V trimming: 3 bases; J trimming: 4 bases; junction bases outside the gene matches: 11. Germline lookup yields CDR1 LGHNA and CDR2 YSLEER. This CDR3 reads CASSQEKAGGPSDTQYF. CDR3 sequence (DNA): TGCGCCAGCAGCCAGGAGAAGGCGGGAGGGCCGTCAGATACGCAGTATTTT.

This clonotype counts as medium-sized. This rearrangement joins TRBV20-1 to TRBJ2-7; 12 bases match TRBD2. Germline CDR1 is DFQATT and CDR2 is SNEGSKA (reference sequence). With 5 bases clipped from V and 6 bases from J, the junction kept 8 bases outside the gene matches. The CDR3 is 14 amino acids. The CDR3 nucleotides are TGCAGTGCTGGGAGAACTAGCGGGGGGACCGAGCAGTACGTC. This translates into CSAGRTSGGTEQYV.

This clonotype was observed at least ten times. The rearrangement joins TRBV7-9 to TRBJ1-2, with D hard to call. CDR1 and CDR2 from the germline V gene are SEHNR and FQNEAQ (reference sequence). The CDR3 covers 16 residues. V gave up 4 bases and J gave up 3 bases, with 18 bases separating them. The CDR3 DNA follows: TGTGCCAGCAGCTCCGCCCACCTAGGAAATCACTATGGCTACACCTTC. Protein: CASSSAHLGNHYGYTF.

This clonotype was detected ten times or more. The genes are TRBV5-1 and TRBJ1-1, with D perhaps TRBD1 (6 bases). V dropped 4 bases and J dropped 7 bases, with 26 bases sitting between them. CDR3 length: 17 residues. Germline-derived CDR1 and CDR2 are SGHRS and YFSETQ. The CDR3 loop is CASSPEVGGRLVFEAFF. The CDR3 bases are TGCGCCAGCAGCCCAGAGGTGGGGGGCCGTTTGGTATTTGAAGCTTTCTTT.

Many counts were recorded for this clonotype. This chain joins TRBV20-1 and TRBJ1-2, with D perhaps TRBD1 (5 bases). The CDR3 runs to 15 residues. Per the germline V gene, CDR1 is DFQATT and CDR2 is SNEGSKA (reference sequence). Trimming removed 0 bases at V and 3 bases at J, with 14 bases between. CDR3 in amino acids: CSARDSRWGDYGYTF. Written as DNA, the CDR3 is TGCAGTGCTAGAGATAGCCGCTGGGGCGACTATGGCTACACCTTC.

J is TRBJ2-1 and V is TRBV11-3, with 13 nucleotides matching TRBD2. The V gene end was trimmed by 5 bases and the J gene end by 6 bases; junction bases not matched to a gene: 4. Germline-derived CDR1 and CDR2 are SGHNT and YENEEA. This CDR3 has 15 residues. The CDR3: CASSPGLAGFNEQFF. CDR3 nucleotides: TGTGCCAGCAGCCCGGGACTAGCGGGATTCAATGAGCAGTTCTTC.

In this sample, this clonotype turned up many times. The V call is TRBV13, the J call TRBJ2-5, with D hard to call. With 6 bases removed from V and 5 bases from J, the gap between germline ends came to 13 bases. The CDR3 totals 13 residues. CDR1 is PRHDT and CDR2 is FYEKMQ in the germline V gene (reference sequence). CDR3 in DNA: TGTGCCAGCAGTCGAATTACCCGGGAGACCCAGTACTTC. It translates to CASSRITRETQYF.

This clonotype has at least ten counts. The chain recombines TRBV6-1 with TRBJ2-1; D is unclear. The CDR3 has 13 residues. Germline CDR1 is MNHNS and CDR2 is SASEGT. The germline V and J ends were trimmed by 8 bases and 2 bases, with 10 bases remaining between them. In DNA form, the CDR3 reads TGTGCCAGCTGCGCGGATACCTACAATGAGCAGTTCTTC. This gives the protein CASCADTYNEQFF.

There are many counts of this clonotype. The CDR3 loop reads CSAGSDSPLHF. The CDR3 nucleotides are TGCAGTGCCGGCAGTGATTCACCCCTCCACTTT. The rearrangement uses TRBV20-1 and TRBJ1-6; no definite D call. V shed 6 bases and J shed 8 bases, with 8 bases lying between them. Germline V CDR1 and CDR2: DFQATT, SNEGSKA (reference sequence). The CDR3 extends over 11 amino acids.

This clonotype was recorded at least ten times. The J gene is TRBJ1-5, the V gene TRBV4-3; D call uncertain. The CDR3 has 15 amino acids. Germline CDR1 LGHNA, CDR2 YSLEER. Trimming pared 0 bases from V and 3 bases from J, leaving 9 bases between. CDR3 loop: CASSQDVFVNQPQHF. CDR3 in DNA: TGCGCCAGCAGCCAAGATGTTTTTGTCAATCAGCCCCAGCATTTT.

Notes on this clonotype: This may stem from a read error, because a much larger clone lies one nucleotide away. This sequence joins TRBV11-2 and TRBJ2-7; D possibly uses TRBD1 or TRBD2 (5 bases each). The CDR3 covers 12 residues. Germline CDR1 and CDR2: SGHAT and FQNNGV. CDR3 bases: TGTGACAGCAGCTCCGACTGGGGGAGGCAGTACTTC. Encoded protein: CDSSSDWGRQYF.

This clonotype was counted at least ten times. This rearrangement joins TRBV6-5 to TRBJ1-4; D is perhaps TRBD1 (5 bases). Trimming shortened V by 4 bases and J by 6 bases, and 12 bases separated the two germline ends. There are 14 residues in the CDR3. CDR1 is MNHEY and CDR2 is SVGAGI in the germline V gene. DNA for the CDR3: TGTGCCAGCAGTTTGGGGGGGTTGGATGAAAAACTGTTTTTT. Encoded protein: CASSLGGLDEKLFF.

This clonotype was found many times. This chain links TRBV6-5 with TRBJ2-2; tentative D call: TRBD2 (6 bases). Trimming removed 10 bases at V and 4 bases at J, with 19 bases between. The germline gives CDR1 MNHEY, CDR2 SVGAGI. This CDR3 contains 15 residues. CDR3 residues: CATGRWTKPTGELFF. The CDR3 coding sequence is TGTGCCACCGGAAGGTGGACTAAACCCACCGGGGAGCTGTTTTTT.

This clonotype was observed at least ten times. The rearrangement joins TRBV20-1 to TRBJ1-2; 7 bases line up with TRBD1. The trim removed 6 bases at V and 2 bases at J, leaving 9 bases unmatched. Germline V gene data show CDR1 as DFQATT and CDR2 as SNEGSKA (reference sequence). CDR3 length equals 14 residues. The CDR3 loop reads CSAPPGTVNYGYTF. In DNA form, the CDR3 reads TGCAGTGCCCCCCCGGGGACAGTCAACTATGGCTACACCTTC.

This clonotype was seen at least ten times. The CDR3 loop is CASSSAGSFYGYTF. In DNA form, the CDR3 reads TGTGCCAGCTCCTCCGCCGGGAGTTTCTATGGCTACACCTTC. The V and J genes are TRBV7-2 and TRBJ1-2, with D uncertain. V lost 8 bases to trimming and J lost 4 bases, with 17 bases between them. The CDR3 loop spans 14 amino acids. Germline V gene lookup returns CDR1 SGHTA and CDR2 FQGNSA.

This clonotype was seen many times. This chain links TRBV20-1 with TRBJ2-3, with 7 positions matching TRBD1. The ends lost 3 bases at V and 4 bases at J; junction bases unmatched: 7. The germline V gene has CDR1 DFQATT and CDR2 SNEGSKA (reference sequence). The CDR3 length is 14 residues. The CDR3 is CSARSEGAPDTQYF. The CDR3 bases are TGCAGTGCTAGGTCTGAGGGGGCTCCAGATACGCAGTATTTT.

This clonotype was recorded many times. The rearrangement joins TRBV5-1 to TRBJ2-3; possible D gene TRBD2, 5 bases. With 4 bases removed from V and 2 bases from J, the gap between germline ends came to 11 bases. CDR3 length: 14 amino acids. Germline V lookup: CDR1 SGHRS, CDR2 YFSETQ. The CDR3 sequence is CASSRERTTDTQYF. The CDR3 nucleotides read TGCGCCAGCAGCAGGGAGCGGACCACAGATACGCAGTATTTT.

This clonotype came up many times. This chain uses TRBV20-1 with TRBJ2-2; 9 nucleotides agree with TRBD2. Germline values: CDR1 DFQATT, CDR2 SNEGSKA (reference sequence). J lost 7 bases, V lost 3 bases, and 9 bases had no gene match. CDR3 size: 15 residues. CDR3: CSAREIAGAIGELFF. CDR3 coding DNA: TGCAGTGCTAGGGAGATAGCGGGAGCTATCGGGGAGCTGTTTTTT.

At least ten counts were recorded for this clonotype. The V call is TRBV20-1, the J call TRBJ1-4; 9 bases match TRBD1. The CDR3 consists of 13 residues. V trimming: 6 bases; J trimming: 5 bases; junction bases outside the gene matches: 4. Germline values: CDR1 DFQATT, CDR2 SNEGSKA (reference sequence). As DNA, the CDR3 is TGCAGTGCCCTAGGGACAGGGAATGAAAAACTGTTTTTT. It specifies CSALGTGNEKLFF.

This clonotype has a count of ten or more. This chain links TRBV20-1 with TRBJ2-3; TRBD1 aligns across 9 bases. The germline V gene has CDR1 DFQATT and CDR2 SNEGSKA (reference sequence). V gave up 0 bases and J gave up 3 bases; unmatched junction bases: 4. The CDR3 consists of 15 residues. CDR3 nucleotide sequence: TGCAGTGCTAGAGATAGGGGACAGGGTACAGATACGCAGTATTTT. Amino acid sequence: CSARDRGQGTDTQYF.

This clonotype was detected many times. This chain joins TRBV20-1 and TRBJ1-5, with TRBD1 identical over 9 bases. The CDR3 totals 14 residues. J lost 9 bases, V lost 3 bases, and 9 bases had no gene match. Looked up from germline, CDR1 is DFQATT and CDR2 is SNEGSKA (reference sequence). The CDR3 nucleotides read TGCAGTGCTAGTAACAGGGGGCGGAAAGGGCCCCAGCATTTT. Translation: CSASNRGRKGPQHF.

This clonotype came up many times. This chain links TRBV20-1 with TRBJ1-1, with TRBD1 as a possible D gene (5 bases). The CDR3 covers 12 residues. V was pared by 3 bases and J by 8 bases, with 13 bases between. Germline-derived CDR1 and CDR2 are DFQATT and SNEGSKA (reference sequence). For the CDR3, the DNA is TGCAGTGCTAGGACCGGGACGCACGAAGCTTTCTTT. It translates to CSARTGTHEAFF.

The V call is TRBV4-3, the J call TRBJ1-6; the D gene is possibly TRBD1 (5 bases). CDR1 and CDR2 from the germline V gene are LGHNA and YSLEER. Trimming took 1 base from V and 10 from J, leaving 14 bases between them. The CDR3 consists of 15 residues. CDR3 protein: CASSQGLGLGSPLHF. CDR3 bases: TGCGCCAGCAGCCAAGGTTTGGGGCTAGGATCACCCCTCCACTTT.

This clonotype occurred many times. The gene calls are TRBV20-1 and TRBJ2-1, with TRBD2 identical over 11 bases. With V trimmed by 1 base and J by 5 bases, 1 base remained unmatched. Germline CDR1 DFQATT, CDR2 SNEGSKA (reference sequence). The CDR3 covers 14 residues. The CDR3 DNA reads TGCAGTGCTAGAGTAGCGGGAGGGAACAATGAGCAGTTCTTC. Encoded protein: CSARVAGGNNEQFF.